This T cell receptor (beta chain) was found in a study of blood T cell repertoires in COVID-19. The overall study: Researchers got acute and convalescent COVID-19 samples from the United States, Italy and Spain.

V dropped 0 bases and J dropped 4; count of bases not matched to a gene: 4. CDR3 size: 16 residues. Per the germline V gene, CDR1 is KGHDR and CDR2 is SFDVKD. This table comes from immunoSEQ multiplex PCR, and its TCRdb copy is limited to in-frame clones, with some not included. The sample has hundreds of thousands of clones; around 90% are singletons. The sample was PBMCs or T cells enriched from blood (not recorded which). V is TRBV24-1 and J is TRBJ2-5; 10 bases match TRBD1. The TCR was taken from a woman under 30 with acute COVID-19. CDR3 sequence reads: CATSDLGQGGGETQYF. DNA of the CDR3: TGTGCCACCAGTGATTTGGGACAGGGGGGAGGAGAGACCCAGTACTTC.